The sequence of this TCR beta chain was determined in a study of response to subunit inactivated influenza vaccine (dated by TCRdb to between 2018 and 2020). Broadly, across the study: Deep quantitative profiling of the T cell receptor repertoire was used in the study to follow responses to a trivalent subunit inactivated influenza vaccine.

This clonotype has just a few counts. There is no known antigen for this receptor. No base qualities exist here, and no much larger clone lies one base off it. Study-level results and caveats: It was suggested by the authors that each seasonal influenza vaccination may recruit only a limited number of new T cells.

The germline V gene supplies CDR1 SGHTS and CDR2 YDEGEE. V is pruned by 1 base and J by 5 bases, leaving 7 bases of the junction without a gene match. Inclusive of the bounding cysteine and phenylalanine, the CDR3 is 15 residues long. Only the CDR3 part of the read is kept: 45 bases, read in frame from the first base. The library was built by means of RT-PCR. TCRdb lists the instrument as Illumina HiSeq 2500. TCRdb cleaned the public reads at Q25 with fastp, built clones with MiXCR and kept in-frame beta chains. Entries that share a CDR3 protein sequence are merged under the most common genes and DNA. This sample has about 650,000 distinct CDR3 sequences in its table, and 12% to 15% of those were observed once. Of the sample, around 7.6% falls within the top ten clones.

The sequence came from a man aged 45-65 years who received an inactivated influenza vaccine. Donor details come from another sample of the same person, matched by shared clones. Material: PBMCs from blood, obtained roughly 2 weeks before vaccination. The V and J segments used are TRBV5-8 and TRBJ2-7, with 9 bases in between that match TRBD1. CDR3 reads: CASSLTGGASDEQYF. The DNA sequence follows: TGTGCCAGCAGCTTGACAGGGGGCGCATCGGACGAGCAGTACTTC.